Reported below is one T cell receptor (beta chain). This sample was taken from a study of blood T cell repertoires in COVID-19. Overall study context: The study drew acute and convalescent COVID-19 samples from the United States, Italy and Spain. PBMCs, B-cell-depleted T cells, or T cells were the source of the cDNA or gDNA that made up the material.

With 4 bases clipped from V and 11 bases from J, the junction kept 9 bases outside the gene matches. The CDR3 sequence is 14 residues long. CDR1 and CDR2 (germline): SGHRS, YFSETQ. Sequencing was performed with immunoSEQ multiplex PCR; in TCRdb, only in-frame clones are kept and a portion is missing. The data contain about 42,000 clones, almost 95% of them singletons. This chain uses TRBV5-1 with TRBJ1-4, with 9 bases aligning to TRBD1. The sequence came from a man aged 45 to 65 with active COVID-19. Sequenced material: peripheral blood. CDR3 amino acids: CASSAQGALDKLFF. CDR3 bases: TGCGCCAGCAGCGCACAGGGGGCCCTCGATAAACTGTTTTTT.